Shown below are 16 T cell receptor beta chains from a single sample sequenced in a study of T cell responses to AZD1222 COVID-19 vaccine. Repertoires were generated with immunoSEQ multiplex PCR, while TCRdb's copy carries only in-frame clones and drops some. The table has about 150,000 clones, about 89% seen once. The specimen comprised peripheral blood, sampled 28 days after the second AZD1222 dose. The source is an adult who received the AZD1222 COVID-19 vaccine.

The gene calls are TRBV11-2 and TRBJ1-1; D unresolved. The CDR3 consists of 14 residues. Germline V gene lookup returns CDR1 SGHAT and CDR2 FQNNGV. With 1 base removed from V and 2 bases from J, the gap between germline ends came to 8 bases. In nucleotides, the CDR3 is TGTGCCAGCAGCTTAGGGGCGTATAACACTGAAGCTTTCTTT. This sequence encodes CASSLGAYNTEAFF.

This chain uses TRBV5-1 with TRBJ2-4; 7 nucleotides align to TRBD2. Germline loops: CDR1 SGHRS, CDR2 YFSETQ. With 5 bases clipped from V and 1 base from J, the junction kept 6 bases outside the gene matches. The CDR3 loop spans 15 amino acids. CDR3 sequence (DNA): TGCGCCAGCAGAGAGGGAGGGCGGGCCAAAAACATTCAGTACTTC. This sequence encodes CASREGGRAKNIQYF.

This rearrangement joins TRBV7-2 to TRBJ2-7; D not resolved. V lost 1 base, J lost 6 bases, and 10 bases lay in between. The CDR3 is made up of 13 amino acids. CDR1 is SGHTA and CDR2 is FQGNSA in the germline V gene. CDR3 sequence (DNA): TGTGCCAGCAGCTTAGGTCCCAGAAGCGAGCAGTACTTC. Its translation is CASSLGPRSEQYF.

This sequence joins TRBV7-2 and TRBJ1-1, with 7 positions matching TRBD1. The CDR3 sequence is 14 residues long. Per the germline V gene, CDR1 is SGHTA and CDR2 is FQGNSA. Unmatched junction bases numbered 8, after V lost 5 bases and J lost 5 bases. The DNA for the CDR3 is TGTGCCAGCAGCCTTTATCAGGGGGGAACTGAAGCTTTCTTT. Protein sequence: CASSLYQGGTEAFF. The complete variable domain, with remaining parts taken from reference TRBV7-2 and TRBJ1-1, reads GAGVSQSPSNKVTEKGKDVELRCDPISGHTALYWYRQSLGQGLEFLIYFQGNSAPDKSGLPSDRFSAERTGGSVSTLTIQRTQQEDSAVYLCASSLYQGGTEAFFGQGTRLTVV.

This chain links TRBV5-1 with TRBJ2-6; D not certain. V was shortened by 0 bases and J by 2 bases, with 9 bases between the two germline ends. Germline CDR1 SGHRS, CDR2 YFSETQ. The length of the CDR3 is 16 residues. CDR3: CASSLGELAGANVLTF. In nucleotides, the CDR3 is TGCGCCAGCAGCTTGGGTGAACTGGCTGGGGCCAACGTCCTGACTTTC.

The chain recombines TRBV6-2 or TRBV6-3 with TRBJ1-2; weak D call: TRBD1 (6 bases). Trimming removed 4 bases from V and 4 bases from J, with 16 bases in between. Germline V CDR1 and CDR2: MNHEY, SVGEGT. The CDR3 runs to 15 residues. The DNA for the CDR3 is TGTGCCAGCAGTTCAACAGGGTCATCATTCTATGGCTACACCTTC. Its protein product is CASSSTGSSFYGYTF.

V gene TRBV19 combines with J gene TRBJ1-1; 7 nucleotides match TRBD1. Germline V gene lookup returns CDR1 LNHDA and CDR2 SQIVND (reference sequence). The junction had 13 bases not matched to a gene; V was cut back by 3 bases and J by 0 bases. The CDR3 length is 18 residues. The CDR3 is CASSIRQGREPMNTEAFF. The CDR3 nucleotides are TGTGCCAGTAGTATCCGACAGGGCCGTGAGCCCATGAACACTGAAGCTTTCTTT. The complete variable domain, with remaining parts taken from reference TRBV19 and TRBJ1-1, reads DGGITQSPKYLFRKEGQNVTLSCEQNLNHDAMYWYRQDPGQGLRLIYYSQIVNDFQKGDIAEGYSVSREKKESFPLTVTSAQKNPTAFYLCASSIRQGREPMNTEAFFGQGTRLTVV.

V gene TRBV5-1 combines with J gene TRBJ2-5; D gene ambiguous. The V and J ends lost 4 bases and 4 bases respectively, with 8 bases between them. The CDR3 is made up of 12 amino acids. The germline V gene has CDR1 SGHRS and CDR2 YFSETQ. The CDR3 nucleotides are TGCGCCAGCAGCCTCTTAGGAGAGACCCAGTACTTC. It specifies CASSLLGETQYF.

This chain joins TRBV30 and TRBJ1-1; D perhaps matches TRBD1 (5 bases). V gave up 4 bases and J gave up 4 bases, with 10 bases separating them. The CDR3 extends over 12 amino acids. Looked up from germline, CDR1 is GTSNPN and CDR2 is SVGIG (reference sequence). The DNA for the CDR3 is TGTGCCTGGAATGTAGGGGCCACTGAAGCTTTCTTT. Protein product: CAWNVGATEAFF.

The V and J genes are TRBV19 and TRBJ1-2, with a tentative D call TRBD1 (5 bases). CDR1 LNHDA and CDR2 SQIVND come from the germline V gene (reference sequence). This CDR3 spans 18 amino acids. Trimming cost V 7 bases and J 1 base, with 25 bases left between them. The CDR3 sequence: CASNTPGDDSPLNYGYTF. The CDR3 DNA is TGTGCCAGTAATACCCCCGGGGACGACAGTCCACTTAACTATGGCTACACCTTC.

The chain carries TRBV27 and TRBJ2-2; perhaps TRBD1 as D (7 bases). Germline values: CDR1 MNHEY, CDR2 SMNVEV (reference sequence). V was trimmed by 0 bases and J by 5 bases, leaving 13 bases between them. The CDR3 runs to 16 residues. The DNA for the CDR3 is TGTGCCAGCAGTTTATCCCAGACAGGGAGGACCGGGGAGCTGTTTTTT. It codes for CASSLSQTGRTGELFF.

The gene calls are TRBV19 and TRBJ1-1; TRBD1 is a possible D gene (5 bases). The ends were cut back, 10 bases at V and 5 bases at J, with 17 bases in the middle. Germline lookup yields CDR1 LNHDA and CDR2 SQIVND (reference sequence). This CDR3 has 13 amino acids. The CDR3 region has the DNA TGTGCCACCATGGCTGGGGGTAGTACTGAAGCTTTCTTT. Residues: CATMAGGSTEAFF.

This chain connects TRBV15 to TRBJ2-7, with 7 bases lining up with TRBD2. Germline-derived CDR1 and CDR2 are LNHNV and YYDKDF (reference sequence). The CDR3 spans 16 residues. V lost 1 base, J lost 7 bases, and 13 bases stayed unmatched. CDR3 amino acids: CATSRVDRGRAWEQYF. In nucleotides, the CDR3 is TGTGCCACCAGCAGAGTTGATCGGGGGAGGGCTTGGGAGCAGTACTTC.

The CDR3 nucleotides read TGTGCCAGCAGCCAAGATTTTGGGCTAGCGGGAGCTAGGTCCTACAATGAGCAGTTCTTC. Protein sequence: CASSQDFGLAGARSYNEQFF. The chain is built from TRBV3-1 (or the pseudogene TRBV3-2) and TRBJ2-1, with 10 positions matching TRBD2. The J segment lost 1 base and the V segment lost 0 bases, leaving 12 bases of the junction unmatched. The CDR3 extends over 20 amino acids. The germline CDR1 and CDR2 sequences are LGHDT and YNNKEL (reference sequence).

This rearrangement joins TRBV21-1 to TRBJ1-5; TRBD1, the table's D call, lacks a check against the DNA. TRBV21-1 is listed as a pseudogene. This CDR3 comprises 16 residues. The DNA of the CDR3 is TGTGCCAGGGCCAGGCTTCACGGAAATAGCAATCAGCCCCAGCATTTT. Amino acids: CARARLHGNSNQPQHF.

The rearrangement joins TRBV7-2 to TRBJ2-1, with unresolved D. The CDR3 extends over 12 amino acids. In germline, CDR1 is SGHTA, CDR2 FQGNSA. V was cut by 3 bases and J by 3 bases, with 3 bases left in between. The CDR3 DNA follows: TGTGCCAGCAGCTTGGGCTACAATGAGCAGTTCTTC. Its translation is CASSLGYNEQFF.